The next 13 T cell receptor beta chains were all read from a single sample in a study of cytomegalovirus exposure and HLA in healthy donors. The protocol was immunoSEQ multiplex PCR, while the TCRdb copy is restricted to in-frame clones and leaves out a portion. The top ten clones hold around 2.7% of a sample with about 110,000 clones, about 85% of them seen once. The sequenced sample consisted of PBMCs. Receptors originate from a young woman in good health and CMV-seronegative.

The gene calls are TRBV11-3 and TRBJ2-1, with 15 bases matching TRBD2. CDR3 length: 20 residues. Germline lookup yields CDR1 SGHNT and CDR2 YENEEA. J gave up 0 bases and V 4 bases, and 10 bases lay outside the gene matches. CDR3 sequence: CASSSLTGTSGGSSYNEQFF. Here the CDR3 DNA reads TGTGCCAGCAGCTCGTTAACCGGGACTAGCGGGGGGAGCTCCTACAATGAGCAGTTCTTC.

CDR3 in amino acids: CASSQVAQVGAEAFF. The CDR3 DNA reads TGTGCCAGCAGCCAAGTTGCACAGGTTGGCGCTGAAGCTTTCTTT. The genes are TRBV14 and TRBJ1-1; TRBD1 might be the D (5 bases). V was cut by 1 base and J by 6 bases, with 15 bases left in between. Looked up from germline, CDR1 is SGHDN and CDR2 is FVKESK. CDR3 length equals 15 residues.

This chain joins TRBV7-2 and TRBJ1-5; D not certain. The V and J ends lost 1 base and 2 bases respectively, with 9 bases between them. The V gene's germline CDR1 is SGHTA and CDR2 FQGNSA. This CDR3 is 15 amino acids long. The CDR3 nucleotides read TGTGCCAGCAGCTTAGAGCATCAAGGCAATCAGCCCCAGCATTTT. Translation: CASSLEHQGNQPQHF.

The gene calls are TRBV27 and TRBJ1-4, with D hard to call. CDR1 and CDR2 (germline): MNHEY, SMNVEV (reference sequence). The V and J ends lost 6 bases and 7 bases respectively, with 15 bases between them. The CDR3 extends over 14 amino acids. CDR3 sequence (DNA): TGTGCCAGCAGCTCACTTTCGACAAGTGAAAAACTGTTTTTT. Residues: CASSSLSTSEKLFF.

The CDR3 coding sequence is TGTGCCAGCAGTTTAAGGTGGGAGGGAAACACTGAAGCTTTCTTT. This translates into CASSLRWEGNTEAFF. V and J are TRBV27 and TRBJ1-1, with unresolved D. The V and J ends lost 2 bases and 2 bases respectively, with 12 bases between them. In germline, CDR1 is MNHEY, CDR2 SMNVEV (reference sequence). The CDR3 contains 15 residues.

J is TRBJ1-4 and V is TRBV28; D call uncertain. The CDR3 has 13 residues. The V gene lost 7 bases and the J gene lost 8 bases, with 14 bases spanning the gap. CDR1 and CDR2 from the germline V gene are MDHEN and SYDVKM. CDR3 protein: CASNAPPVEKLFF. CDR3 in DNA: TGTGCCAGCAACGCCCCGCCGGTGGAAAAACTGTTTTTT.

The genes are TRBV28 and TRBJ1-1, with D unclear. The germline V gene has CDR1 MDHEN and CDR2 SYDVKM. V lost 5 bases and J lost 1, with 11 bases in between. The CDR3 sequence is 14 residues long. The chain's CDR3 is CASSPSRRNTEAFF. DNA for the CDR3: TGTGCCAGCAGTCCGTCTCGTAGGAACACTGAAGCTTTCTTT.

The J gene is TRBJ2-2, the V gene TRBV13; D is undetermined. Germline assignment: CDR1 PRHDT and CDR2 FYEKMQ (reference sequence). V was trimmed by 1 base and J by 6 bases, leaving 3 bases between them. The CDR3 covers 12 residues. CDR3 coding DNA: TGTGCCAGCAGCTTAGCTGCCGGGGAGCTGTTTTTT. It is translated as CASSLAAGELFF.

The CDR3 sequence: CASSPPRNTEAFF. The CDR3 bases are TGTGCCAGCAGCCCCCCCAGGAACACTGAAGCTTTCTTT. The chain links TRBV28 to TRBJ1-1; the D is unclear. This CDR3 is 13 amino acids long. From germline, CDR1 is MDHEN and CDR2 SYDVKM. V was shortened by 6 bases and J by 1 base, with 9 bases between the two germline ends.

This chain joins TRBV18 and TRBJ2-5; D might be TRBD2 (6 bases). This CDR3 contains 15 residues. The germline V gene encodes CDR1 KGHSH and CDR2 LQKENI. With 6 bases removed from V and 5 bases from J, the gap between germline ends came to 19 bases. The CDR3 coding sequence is TGTGCCAGCTCGCTCGGGGGAGACCAATGGGAGACCCAGTACTTC. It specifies CASSLGGDQWETQYF.

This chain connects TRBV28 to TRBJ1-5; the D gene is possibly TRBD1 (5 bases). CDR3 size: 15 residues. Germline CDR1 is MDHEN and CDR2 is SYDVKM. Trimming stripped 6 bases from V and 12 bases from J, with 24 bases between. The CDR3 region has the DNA TGTGCCAGCAGCATACCCAAATTCGGGGGTTTGGTCCAGCATTTT. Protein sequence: CASSIPKFGGLVQHF. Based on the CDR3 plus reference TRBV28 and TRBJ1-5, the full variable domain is DVKVTQSSRYLVKRTGEKVFLECVQDMDHENMFWYRQDPGLGLRLIYFSYDVKMKEKGDIPEGYSVSREKKERFSLILESASTNQTSMYLCASSIPKFGGLVQHFGDGTRLSIL.

CDR3 residues: CASSEGWRTEAFF. The DNA for the CDR3 is TGTGCCAGCAGTGAAGGTTGGAGGACTGAAGCTTTCTTT. The chain links TRBV2 to TRBJ1-1; D ambiguous. V was cut by 1 base and J by 5 bases, with 8 bases left in between. From germline, CDR1 is SNHLY and CDR2 FYNNEI. CDR3 size: 13 residues. Full variable domain (remainder filled in from reference TRBV2 and TRBJ1-1): EPEVTQTPSHQVTQMGQEVILRCVPISNHLYFYWYRQILGQKVEFLVSFYNNEISEKSEIFDDQFSVERPDGSNFTLKIRSTKLEDSAMYFCASSEGWRTEAFFGQGTRLTVV.

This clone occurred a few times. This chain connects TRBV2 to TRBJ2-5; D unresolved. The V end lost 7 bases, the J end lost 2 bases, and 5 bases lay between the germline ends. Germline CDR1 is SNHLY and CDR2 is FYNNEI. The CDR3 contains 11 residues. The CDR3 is CASTLQETQYF. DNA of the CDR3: TGTGCCAGCACTCTACAAGAGACCCAGTACTTC.